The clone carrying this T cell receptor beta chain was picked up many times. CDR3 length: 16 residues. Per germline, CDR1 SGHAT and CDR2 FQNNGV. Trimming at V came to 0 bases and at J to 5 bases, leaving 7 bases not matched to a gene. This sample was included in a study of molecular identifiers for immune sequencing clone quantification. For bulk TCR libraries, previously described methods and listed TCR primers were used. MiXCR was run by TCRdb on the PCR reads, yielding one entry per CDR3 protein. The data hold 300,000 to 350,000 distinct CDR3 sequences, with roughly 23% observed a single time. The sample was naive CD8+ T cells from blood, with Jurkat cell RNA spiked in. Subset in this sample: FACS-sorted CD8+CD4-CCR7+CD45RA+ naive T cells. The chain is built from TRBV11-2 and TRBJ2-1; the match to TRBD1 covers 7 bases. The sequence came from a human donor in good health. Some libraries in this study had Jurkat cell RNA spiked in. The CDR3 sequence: CASSLEAYGTDNEQFF. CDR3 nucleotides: TGTGCCAGCAGCTTAGAGGCCTACGGGACAGACAATGAGCAGTTCTTC.